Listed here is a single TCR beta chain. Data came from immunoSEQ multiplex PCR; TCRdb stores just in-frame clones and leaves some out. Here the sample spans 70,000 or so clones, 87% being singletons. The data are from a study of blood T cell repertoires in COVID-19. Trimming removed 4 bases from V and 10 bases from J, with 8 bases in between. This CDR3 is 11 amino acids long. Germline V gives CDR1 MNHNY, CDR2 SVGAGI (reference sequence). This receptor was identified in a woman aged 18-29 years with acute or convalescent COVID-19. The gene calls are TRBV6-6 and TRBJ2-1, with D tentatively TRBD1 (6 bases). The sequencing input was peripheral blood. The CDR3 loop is CASSFGQEQFF. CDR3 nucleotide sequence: TGTGCCAGCAGTTTCGGACAGGAGCAGTTCTTC.